These 10 T cell receptor beta chains originate from one sample sequenced in a study of shared clonotypes between healthy human individuals (dated by TCRdb to 2018 to 2020). Receptor libraries were prepared by the immunoSEQ multiplex PCR assay. Here the immuneACCESS table is served through TCRdb, limited to in-frame sequences with V and J called. Missing clones are a known gap in these copies; in checked studies unresolved V genes cover under half, and the rest lacks a known reason. This sample comprises around 690,000 clones, less than 95% of them detected only once. The top ten clonotypes cover 34% of the sample. The sample comprised memory CD8+ T cells from PBMCs. The cell subset or site label here, explained by the study, means: CD45RO+ cells pooled with CCR7-negative TemRA cells. The receptors here all came from a man between 18 and 29 years old in good health. Some clones in this sample may be carry-over from other donors' samples.

The CDR3: CASSPGQTNEQFF. CDR3 sequence (DNA): TGTGCCAGCTCACCAGGCCAGACTAATGAGCAGTTCTTC. V gene TRBV18 combines with J gene TRBJ2-1; D is unclear. V gave up 2 bases and J gave up 7 bases, with 9 bases separating them. From germline, CDR1 is KGHSH and CDR2 LQKENI. The CDR3 length is 13 residues.

The genes are TRBV28 and TRBJ1-1, with no clear D. Germline V gene sequence: CDR1 MDHEN, CDR2 SYDVKM. V lost 7 bases to trimming and J lost 6 bases, with 15 bases between them. The CDR3 runs 13 residues. CDR3 region: CASNPLGSPEAFF. The CDR3 DNA reads as TGTGCCAGCAACCCTCTGGGATCCCCTGAAGCTTTCTTT.

The rearrangement joins TRBV7-9 to TRBJ2-2; TRBD2 matches 8 bases. Germline CDR1 is SEHNR and CDR2 is FQNEAQ (reference sequence). The CDR3 extends over 14 amino acids. With V trimmed by 4 bases and J by 8 bases, 6 bases remained unmatched. CDR3 sequence: CASSSGLAPGELFF. For the CDR3, the DNA is TGTGCCAGCAGCTCAGGACTAGCTCCTGGGGAGCTGTTTTTT. Drawing the rest from reference TRBV7-9 and TRBJ2-2, the complete variable domain is DTGVSQNPRHKITKRGQNVTFRCDPISEHNRLYWYRQTLGQGPEFLTYFQNEAQLEKSRLLSDRFSAERPKGSFSTLEIQRTEQGDSAMYLCASSSGLAPGELFFGEGSRLTVL.

V is TRBV28 and J is TRBJ2-7; D is perhaps TRBD1 or TRBD2 (5 bases each). The CDR3 sequence is 13 residues long. Trimming stripped 10 bases from V and 2 bases from J, with 15 bases between. Per germline, CDR1 MDHEN and CDR2 SYDVKM. Here the CDR3 reads CATSIRRAYEQYF. CDR3 bases: TGTGCCACTAGCATCCGCAGGGCCTACGAGCAGTACTTC. The full variable domain, rest sourced from reference TRBV28 and TRBJ2-7, is DVKVTQSSRYLVKRTGEKVFLECVQDMDHENMFWYRQDPGLGLRLIYFSYDVKMKEKGDIPEGYSVSREKKERFSLILESASTNQTSMYLCATSIRRAYEQYFGPGTRLTVT.

V usage is TRBV4-1 and J usage is TRBJ2-1; 12 bases are shared with TRBD2. The V gene end was trimmed by 2 bases and the J gene end by 5 bases; junction bases not matched to a gene: 7. This CDR3 has 17 residues. Germline V lookup: CDR1 MGHRA, CDR2 YSYEKL. The CDR3 DNA reads as TGCGCCAGCAGCCAACTAATACTAGCGGGAGGAGACAATGAGCAGTTCTTC. Its translation is CASSQLILAGGDNEQFF.

The CDR3 spells CASSLMWVSRGASGANVLTF. In DNA, the CDR3 is TGTGCCAGCAGCTTAATGTGGGTTAGTCGGGGGGCTTCTGGGGCCAACGTCCTGACTTTC. This rearrangement joins TRBV7-6 to TRBJ2-6; TRBD2 might be the D (7 bases). Germline assignment: CDR1 SGHVS and CDR2 FNYEAQ. The CDR3 spans 20 residues. V lost 2 bases to trimming and J lost 1 base, with 21 bases between them.

The gene calls are TRBV19 and TRBJ2-1; 15 bases line up with TRBD2. The CDR3 runs 17 residues. Germline V gene data show CDR1 as LNHDA and CDR2 as SQIVND (reference sequence). The trim removed 5 bases at V and 4 bases at J, leaving 6 bases unmatched. The CDR3 DNA is TGTGCCAGTAGTTGGACTAGCGGGAGGGCCGCTTACAATGAGCAGTTCTTC. Translated: CASSWTSGRAAYNEQFF.

The chain links TRBV9 to TRBJ2-1, with TRBD2 identical over 9 bases. In germline, CDR1 is SGDLS, CDR2 YYNGEE. This CDR3 has 15 residues. J lost 10 bases, V lost 0 bases, and 8 bases had no gene match. CDR3 DNA: TGTGCCAGCAGCGTAGATGCGGGAGGGTTCAGGGAGCAGTTCTTC. Protein sequence: CASSVDAGGFREQFF.

V is TRBV28 and J is TRBJ2-2; possible D gene TRBD1, 5 bases. Trimming pared 6 bases from V and 9 bases from J, leaving 8 bases between. Looked up from germline, CDR1 is MDHEN and CDR2 is SYDVKM. The CDR3 spans 11 residues. This CDR3 is CASRGRRELFF. CDR3 bases: TGTGCCAGCAGGGGGCGCCGGGAGCTGTTTTTT.

The chain uses TRBV7-9 and TRBJ2-5, with D unresolved. V lost 6 bases and J lost 1, with 12 bases in between. From germline, CDR1 is SEHNR and CDR2 FQNEAQ (reference sequence). This CDR3 spans 14 amino acids. The CDR3 reads CASRDGRTQETQYF. CDR3 sequence (DNA): TGTGCCAGCAGGGACGGACGGACCCAAGAGACCCAGTACTTC.